This TCR beta chain was captured in a study of T-cell reconstitution after alpha-beta-depleted transplantation in children. Germline lookup yields CDR1 SQVTM and CDR2 ANQGSEA. The CDR3 has 14 amino acids. Trimming took 4 bases from V and 9 from J, leaving 22 bases between them. Construction of the TCRbeta library involved unique molecular identifiers. TCRdb re-analysed the PCR reads in MiXCR, keeping a single row per CDR3 protein. Of fewer than 700,000 distinct CDR3 sequences in the sample, approximately 13% were seen once. The V call is TRBV29-1, the J call TRBJ2-7; perhaps TRBD2 as D (5 bases). Sequenced here: PBMCs, mostly from graft donor cells, sampled 360 days after TCRalphabeta/CD19-depleted stem cell transplant. The clonotype was recovered from a male patient aged 10 to 17 who had a stem cell transplant for acute myeloid leukemia, so the T cells may come from the graft donor. CDR3 coding DNA: TGCAGCGTTGGGTTTGGTGACTACCCTCGGGGGCAGTACTTC. The encoded protein is CSVGFGDYPRGQYF.